This T cell receptor (beta chain) was recorded in a study of blood T cell repertoires in COVID-19. Overall study context: The origin of the acute and convalescent COVID-19 samples was the United States, Italy and Spain.

With V trimmed by 5 bases and J by 3 bases, 6 bases remained unmatched. Per the germline V gene, CDR1 is SEHNR and CDR2 is FQNEAQ (reference sequence). This CDR3 is built from 15 residues. In the original workflow: Amplification from reference gene primers served as the basis for estimated nucleated cell counts. Using immunoSEQ multiplex PCR, the repertoire was profiled, and TCRdb retains in-frame clones only, with some absent. From that table come the V and J calls and clone size; the DNA was used to work out D and trimming. The table has around 15,000 clones, around 91% seen once. V is TRBV7-9 and J is TRBJ1-5; the match to TRBD1 covers 8 bases. The receptor was isolated from a man aged 55 to 70 with active COVID-19. Input material: peripheral blood. The CDR3 sequence: CASSEGTGPNQPQHF. The CDR3 coding sequence is TGTGCCAGCAGCGAAGGGACAGGCCCCAATCAGCCCCAGCATTTT.